What follows describes a single TCR beta chain. CDR1 and CDR2 (germline): LNHDA, SQIVND (reference sequence). The CDR3 has 14 residues. Trimming took 5 bases from V and 1 from J, leaving 10 bases between them. These data belong to a study of lymphopenia after photon versus proton radiotherapy. Sequenced by immunoSEQ multiplex PCR; TCRdb stores in-frame clones only, minus some. This sample has around 50,000 clones, with 70% to 85% found just once. The sequence came from a man aged 55 to 70 with pancreatic cancer. Source: peripheral blood, taken from a patient treated with proton-based radiotherapy. This chain links TRBV19 with TRBJ2-3; the D gene is possibly TRBD2 (6 bases). For the CDR3, the DNA is TGTGCCAGTAGTTCACTAGCCCGCACAGATACGCAGTATTTT. Its translation: CASSSLARTDTQYF.